Presented here are 13 T cell receptor beta chains from one specimen sequenced in a study of T cell responses to AZD1222 COVID-19 vaccine. Some clones are missing from TCRdb's copy, which holds only in-frame ones; the method was immunoSEQ multiplex PCR. The top ten clones hold roughly 4.3% of a sample with around 150,000 clones, around 87% of them seen once. This sample comprised peripheral blood, obtained 28 days after the second AZD1222 dose. These receptors came from an adult who received the AZD1222 COVID-19 vaccine.

This rearrangement joins TRBV5-6 to TRBJ1-1; possibly TRBD1 for D (6 bases). Trimming stripped 4 bases from V and 1 base from J, with 17 bases between. Germline V lookup: CDR1 SGHDT, CDR2 YYEEEE. The CDR3 consists of 16 residues. The CDR3 here is CASSQTPGQRNTEAFF. Written as DNA, the CDR3 is TGTGCCAGCAGCCAAACACCGGGACAAAGGAACACTGAAGCTTTCTTT.

CDR3 sequence: CASSDLAYGGDTQYF. As DNA, the CDR3 is TGTGCCAGCAGTGATTTGGCCTACGGGGGAGATACGCAGTATTTT. The chain employs TRBV2 and TRBJ2-3; maybe TRBD2 (6 bases). From germline, CDR1 is SNHLY and CDR2 FYNNEI. Between the trimmed V and J ends, which lost 3 bases and 5 bases, there was a span of 15 bases. The length of the CDR3 is 15 residues.

The chain joins TRBV27 to TRBJ2-7; unclear D gene. The CDR3 consists of 12 residues. Looked up from germline, CDR1 is MNHEY and CDR2 is SMNVEV (reference sequence). V dropped 6 bases and J dropped 3 bases, with 9 bases sitting between them. The CDR3 region has the DNA TGTGCCAGCAGCTTTGACAACTACGAGCAGTACTTC. Translation: CASSFDNYEQYF.

This chain uses TRBV6-2 or TRBV6-3 with TRBJ1-1; 8 bases are a match to TRBD1. Germline trimming cut 4 bases from V and 4 bases from J; bases unmatched to any gene: 5. Germline V gene lookup returns CDR1 MNHEY and CDR2 SVGEGT. The CDR3 contains 14 residues. Written as DNA, the CDR3 is TGTGCCAGCAGTTCTGGACAGGGTAGCACTGAAGCTTTCTTT. Amino acid sequence: CASSSGQGSTEAFF.

The chain combines TRBV21-1 with TRBJ1-4. TRBV21-1 is noted as a pseudogene. The CDR3 is 15 residues long. The CDR3, as DNA: TGTGCCAGCAGCACCGGGACGGCAACTAATGAAAAACTGTTTTTT. As protein: CASSTGTATNEKLFF.

J is TRBJ2-1 and V is TRBV6-5, with D perhaps matching TRBD1 or TRBD2 (5 bases each). V dropped 1 base and J dropped 7 bases, with 17 bases sitting between them. Germline V gives CDR1 MNHEY, CDR2 SVGAGI. The CDR3 loop spans 16 amino acids. The chain's CDR3 is CASSYFGTSLSNEQFF. CDR3 nucleotides: TGTGCCAGCAGTTACTTCGGGACCAGTCTGTCAAATGAGCAGTTCTTC.

V is TRBV5-1 and J is TRBJ1-1; D ambiguous. The CDR3 consists of 12 residues. Germline V gene lookup returns CDR1 SGHRS and CDR2 YFSETQ. The V end was cut by 4 bases, the J end by 11 bases, with 15 bases between. CDR3 DNA sequence: TGCGCCAGCAGCGCCCAGCAGGTTGGTGCTTTCTTT. This sequence encodes CASSAQQVGAFF.

This chain links TRBV15 with TRBJ1-1; no firm D call. Trimming removed 0 bases at V and 8 bases at J, with 13 bases between. Germline V lookup: CDR1 LNHNV, CDR2 YYDKDF (reference sequence). This CDR3 comprises 14 residues. The CDR3 protein is CATSRDRAGPEAFF. Here the CDR3 DNA reads TGTGCCACCAGCAGAGATAGGGCCGGGCCCGAAGCTTTCTTT. Looking up the rest from reference TRBV15 and TRBJ1-1 gives the full variable domain: DAMVIQNPRYQVTQFGKPVTLSCSQTLNHNVMYWYQQKSSQAPKLLFHYYDKDFNNEADTPDNFQSRRPNTSFCFLDIRSPGLGDTAMYLCATSRDRAGPEAFFGQGTRLTVV.

This chain joins TRBV6-2 or TRBV6-3 and TRBJ2-1; D not resolved. V was clipped by 7 bases and J by 8 bases, with 15 bases between them. This CDR3 comprises 13 residues. Germline-derived CDR1 and CDR2 are MNHEY and SVGEGT. The CDR3 reads CASNPGPRDEQFF. The DNA for the CDR3 is TGTGCCAGCAACCCCGGGCCCCGGGATGAGCAGTTCTTC.

This sequence joins TRBV6-5 and TRBJ2-1, with a possible D match to TRBD1 (6 bases). The CDR3 contains 13 residues. CDR1 MNHEY and CDR2 SVGAGI come from the germline V gene. The ends were cut back, 3 bases at V and 10 bases at J, with 13 bases in the middle. The CDR3, as DNA: TGTGCCAGCAGTTATCCAACAGGGAACGAGCAGTTCTTC. It translates to CASSYPTGNEQFF.

The CDR3 sequence is CAISHRLDTDTQYF. CDR3 nucleotide sequence: TGTGCCATCAGCCACAGACTAGACACAGATACGCAGTATTTT. The rearrangement links TRBV10-3 to TRBJ2-3; the D gene is possibly TRBD2 (6 bases). The V end was cut by 6 bases, the J end by 2 bases, with 12 bases between. Germline loops: CDR1 ENHRY, CDR2 SYGVKD. The CDR3 consists of 14 residues.

This sequence joins TRBV6-2 or TRBV6-3 and TRBJ2-6; D is uncertain. The germline V gene encodes CDR1 MNHEY and CDR2 SVGEGT. This CDR3 comprises 17 residues. Trimming shortened V by 2 bases and J by 0 bases, and 11 bases separated the two germline ends. CDR3 loop: CASSYGITDSGANVLTF. The CDR3 coding sequence is TGTGCCAGCAGTTACGGCATCACGGACTCTGGGGCCAACGTCCTGACTTTC.

This chain connects TRBV11-2 to TRBJ1-5; no clear D gene. The germline gives CDR1 SGHAT, CDR2 FQNNGV. Trimming removed 3 bases at V and 5 bases at J, with 8 bases between. The CDR3 is 13 residues long. CDR3 region: CASSFGRDQPQHF. The DNA for the CDR3 is TGTGCCAGCAGCTTCGGGAGGGATCAGCCCCAGCATTTT. The variable domain in full, with the rest retrieved from reference TRBV11-2 and TRBJ1-5, is EAGVAQSPRYKIIEKRQSVAFWCNPISGHATLYWYQQILGQGPKLLIQFQNNGVVDDSQLPKDRFSAERLKGVDSTLKIQPAKLEDSAVYLCASSFGRDQPQHFGDGTRLSIL.